Listed below are T cell receptor beta chains from one sample, sequenced in a study of CD8 T cells in Susac syndrome. TCRdb itself ran the immunoSEQ multiplex PCR reads through MiXCR, one entry per CDR3 protein. The repertoire includes a few hundred thousand distinct CDR3 sequences, 95% of them detected once, and around 0.082% sits in the top ten. Sequencing input: CD4+ T cells from PBMCs. These receptors originate from a human donor with multiple sclerosis. The CDR3 runs from the conserved cysteine through the conserved F or W. Fields, in order: V gene, J gene, D gene, clone size, CDR3 DNA, CDR3 protein. A D gene is named only where the DNA matches it firmly. Expanded clones get a size class; other rows say once, few or many, or leave the size out.

V gene: TRBV3-1; J gene: TRBJ1-6; D gene: .; clone size: .; CDR3 DNA: TGTGCCAGCAGCCCCGACCTCTATAATTCACCCCTCCACTTT; CDR3 protein: CASSPDLYNSPLHF
V gene: TRBV3-1; J gene: TRBJ1-6; D gene: .; clone size: .; CDR3 DNA: TGTGCCAGCAGCCGATGGGAGGGTTATAATTCACCCCTCCACTTT; CDR3 protein: CASSRWEGYNSPLHF
V gene: TRBV6-5; J gene: TRBJ1-1; D gene: .; clone size: .; CDR3 DNA: TGTGCCAGCAGTTACTCCGGAATGCTTGAAGCTTTCTTT; CDR3 protein: CASSYSGMLEAFF
V gene: TRBV4-1; J gene: TRBJ2-4; D gene: TRBD2; clone size: .; CDR3 DNA: TGCGCCAGCAGCCCGGGACTAGCGGGGGGGCTAGCCAAAAACATTCAGTACTTC; CDR3 protein: CASSPGLAGGLAKNIQYF
V gene: TRBV29-1; J gene: TRBJ2-3; D gene: .; clone size: .; CDR3 DNA: TGCAGCGTTGAAGATCTTCGCAGAGATACGCAGTATTTT; CDR3 protein: CSVEDLRRDTQYF
V gene: TRBV9; J gene: TRBJ1-2; D gene: .; clone size: .; CDR3 DNA: TGTGCCAGCAGCGTAGACAGATCTAGCTATGGCTACACCTTC; CDR3 protein: CASSVDRSSYGYTF
V gene: TRBV20-1; J gene: TRBJ1-1; D gene: .; clone size: .; CDR3 DNA: TGCAGTGCTAGAGGGACGGCGAACACTGAAGCTTTCTTT; CDR3 protein: CSARGTANTEAFF
V gene: TRBV29-1; J gene: TRBJ2-1; D gene: TRBD2; clone size: .; CDR3 DNA: TGCAGCGACCAGAGCGGGGGGGCCTATGAGCAGTTCTTC; CDR3 protein: CSDQSGGAYEQFF
V gene: TRBV3-1; J gene: TRBJ1-1; D gene: TRBD1; clone size: once; CDR3 DNA: TGTGCCAGCACCGAGGACAGGGTAAGGACTGAAGCTTTCTTT; CDR3 protein: CASTEDRVRTEAFF
V gene: TRBV25-1; J gene: TRBJ2-2; D gene: .; clone size: .; CDR3 DNA: TGTGCCAGTCAACCGGGACCGCCGAACACCGGGGAGCTGTTTTTT; CDR3 protein: CASQPGPPNTGELFF
V gene: TRBV9; J gene: TRBJ1-1; D gene: .; clone size: .; CDR3 DNA: TGTGCCAGCAGCGTCAGGATGAACACTGAAGCTTTCTTT; CDR3 protein: CASSVRMNTEAFF
V gene: TRBV12-3/TRBV12-4; J gene: TRBJ1-1; D gene: TRBD1; clone size: few; CDR3 DNA: TGTGCCAGCAGTCCGGGACAGGTGAACACTGAAGCTTTCTTT; CDR3 protein: CASSPGQVNTEAFF
V gene: TRBV5-4; J gene: TRBJ1-2; D gene: .; clone size: .; CDR3 DNA: TGTGCCAGCAGCTTGGGGGCAGCGACACCTACTTATGGCTACACCTTC; CDR3 protein: CASSLGAATPTYGYTF
V gene: TRBV5-1; J gene: TRBJ2-1; D gene: TRBD2; clone size: .; CDR3 DNA: TGCGCCAGCAGCGGTAGCGGGGGGGCATACAATGAGCAGTTCTTC; CDR3 protein: CASSGSGGAYNEQFF
V gene: TRBV4-2; J gene: TRBJ2-2; D gene: TRBD2; clone size: .; CDR3 DNA: TGTGCCAGCAGCCAGACTAGCTACCGCACCGGGGAGCTGTTTTTT; CDR3 protein: CASSQTSYRTGELFF
V gene: TRBV29-1; J gene: TRBJ1-2; D gene: TRBD1; clone size: .; CDR3 DNA: TGCAGCGTTTCGGACAGGGCGGGGGGCTACACCTTC; CDR3 protein: CSVSDRAGGYTF
V gene: TRBV3-1; J gene: TRBJ2-5; D gene: TRBD2; clone size: .; CDR3 DNA: TGTGCCAGCAGCCCGGGAGGAAGCCAAGAGACCCAGTACTTC; CDR3 protein: CASSPGGSQETQYF
V gene: TRBV24-1; J gene: TRBJ2-1; D gene: TRBD1; clone size: .; CDR3 DNA: TGTGCCACCAGTGCTAGACAGGGGTCCTACAATGAGCAGTTCTTC; CDR3 protein: CATSARQGSYNEQFF
V gene: TRBV30; J gene: TRBJ1-2; D gene: TRBD1; clone size: .; CDR3 DNA: TGTGCCTGGAGTCCGGACAGGGGGGTCTATGGCTACACCTTC; CDR3 protein: CAWSPDRGVYGYTF
V gene: TRBV12-3/TRBV12-4; J gene: TRBJ2-3; D gene: .; clone size: .; CDR3 DNA: TGTGCCAGCAGTTTTAGGCCAGATACGCAGTATTTT; CDR3 protein: CASSFRPDTQYF
V gene: TRBV20-1; J gene: TRBJ2-3; D gene: TRBD2; clone size: .; CDR3 DNA: TGCAGTGCTAGTAGCGGTAGCGGGGGGTACACAGATACGCAGTATTTT; CDR3 protein: CSASSGSGGYTDTQYF
V gene: TRBV19; J gene: TRBJ2-5; D gene: TRBD2; clone size: .; CDR3 DNA: TGTGCCAGTAGTCGCCTAGCGGGGCGGAGGGAGACCCAGTACTTC; CDR3 protein: CASSRLAGRRETQYF
V gene: TRBV12-3/TRBV12-4; J gene: TRBJ1-1; D gene: .; clone size: .; CDR3 DNA: TGTGCCAGCGGTCGGCGAAAAAGGGGTTTCCGGGCTTTCTTT; CDR3 protein: CASGRRKRGFRAFF
V gene: TRBV29-1; J gene: TRBJ2-3; D gene: .; clone size: .; CDR3 DNA: TGCAGCGAAAGGGGGGCGGGCACAGATACGCAGTATTTT; CDR3 protein: CSERGAGTDTQYF
V gene: TRBV7-9; J gene: TRBJ1-5; D gene: TRBD1; clone size: .; CDR3 DNA: TGTGCCAGCAGCCCCGGGACAGTTAGCAATCAGCCCCAGCATTTT; CDR3 protein: CASSPGTVSNQPQHF
V gene: TRBV3-1; J gene: TRBJ1-2; D gene: .; clone size: .; CDR3 DNA: TGTGCCAGTTCAGGACAGACTAACTATGGCTACACCTTC; CDR3 protein: CASSGQTNYGYTF
V gene: TRBV25-1; J gene: TRBJ1-4; D gene: TRBD1; clone size: .; CDR3 DNA: TGTGCCAGCTCCCTGGCAGGGGGCTTTGAAAAACTGTTTTTT; CDR3 protein: CASSLAGGFEKLFF
V gene: TRBV6-2/TRBV6-3; J gene: TRBJ1-5; D gene: .; clone size: .; CDR3 DNA: TGTGCCAGCAGTTTACCCGTCCGGCCCCAGCATTTT; CDR3 protein: CASSLPVRPQHF
V gene: TRBV20-1; J gene: TRBJ1-6; D gene: .; clone size: .; CDR3 DNA: TGCAGTGCTAGGGCATCGACAGGCTCCTATAATTCACCCCTCCACTTT; CDR3 protein: CSARASTGSYNSPLHF
V gene: TRBV12-3/TRBV12-4; J gene: TRBJ2-5; D gene: TRBD1; clone size: .; CDR3 DNA: TGTGCCAGCAGTTTATGGGGACAGGGCGACGAGACCCAGTACTTC; CDR3 protein: CASSLWGQGDETQYF
V gene: TRBV24-1; J gene: TRBJ1-1; D gene: TRBD1; clone size: .; CDR3 DNA: TGTGCCACCAGTGAGCCAGGGGGCAGGGCTTTCTTT; CDR3 protein: CATSEPGGRAFF
V gene: TRBV30; J gene: TRBJ2-5; D gene: .; clone size: .; CDR3 DNA: TGTGCCTGGAGCGGCGGCAGGGGTTCTCGGGAGACCCAGTACTTC; CDR3 protein: CAWSGGRGSRETQYF
V gene: TRBV30; J gene: TRBJ2-2; D gene: .; clone size: .; CDR3 DNA: TGTGCCTGGAGTGGAGGTCCGAACACCGGGGAGCTGTTTTTT; CDR3 protein: CAWSGGPNTGELFF
V gene: TRBV29-1; J gene: TRBJ2-2; D gene: .; clone size: .; CDR3 DNA: TGCAGCGTTGGACTAGCGAACACCGGGGAGCTGTTTTTT; CDR3 protein: CSVGLANTGELFF
V gene: TRBV28; J gene: TRBJ2-7; D gene: .; clone size: .; CDR3 DNA: TGTGCCAGCAGTTTGGGTGGTGCTAGCGTCAGCTTC; CDR3 protein: CASSLGGASVSF
V gene: TRBV7-9; J gene: TRBJ1-1; D gene: .; clone size: .; CDR3 DNA: TGTGCCAGCAGTCGAGGTACAGGGCGGAACACTGAAGCTTTCTTT; CDR3 protein: CASSRGTGRNTEAFF
V gene: TRBV15; J gene: TRBJ1-2; D gene: TRBD1; clone size: .; CDR3 DNA: TGTGCCACGCAAAGGGAGGGGGCACCAGGTATTTATGGCTACACCTTC; CDR3 protein: CATQREGAPGIYGYTF
V gene: TRBV3-1; J gene: TRBJ2-1; D gene: .; clone size: .; CDR3 DNA: TGTGCCAGCAGCCAAGGCGGGACGAACTACAATGAGCAGTTCTTC; CDR3 protein: CASSQGGTNYNEQFF
V gene: TRBV29-1; J gene: TRBJ1-6; D gene: .; clone size: .; CDR3 DNA: TGCGCCGGGGGGGCTGAAGATAATTCACCCCTCCACTTT; CDR3 protein: CAGGAEDNSPLHF
V gene: TRBV9; J gene: TRBJ1-6; D gene: .; clone size: .; CDR3 DNA: TGTGCCAGCAGCGTAGACCTGGTGGGGAATTCACCCCTCCACTTT; CDR3 protein: CASSVDLVGNSPLHF
V gene: TRBV7-2; J gene: TRBJ2-3; D gene: TRBD2; clone size: .; CDR3 DNA: TGTGCCAGCAGCTTACAGAGCGGGGGGCGGATGACAGATACGCAGTATTTT; CDR3 protein: CASSLQSGGRMTDTQYF
V gene: TRBV20-1; J gene: TRBJ2-5; D gene: .; clone size: .; CDR3 DNA: TGCAGTGCTAGTTATAAACCGGCGGCGGAGACCCAGTACTTC; CDR3 protein: CSASYKPAAETQYF
V gene: TRBV20-1; J gene: TRBJ2-5; D gene: TRBD1; clone size: .; CDR3 DNA: TGCAGTGCTCCACCGGGACAGGGGTTAGGAGAGACCCAGTACTTC; CDR3 protein: CSAPPGQGLGETQYF
V gene: TRBV4-1; J gene: TRBJ1-1; D gene: .; clone size: .; CDR3 DNA: TGCGCCAGCGCTCACGAGGGGTACACTGAAGCTTTCTTT; CDR3 protein: CASAHEGYTEAFF
V gene: TRBV7-2; J gene: TRBJ1-1; D gene: .; clone size: .; CDR3 DNA: TGTGCCAGCAGCTTAGATGACTTTGGCGGGACAGAAGCTTTCTTT; CDR3 protein: CASSLDDFGGTEAFF
V gene: TRBV3-1; J gene: TRBJ2-3; D gene: TRBD2; clone size: .; CDR3 DNA: TGTGCCAGCAGTCGACATAGACTAGCGGGGGGCCCAGATACGCAGTATTTT; CDR3 protein: CASSRHRLAGGPDTQYF